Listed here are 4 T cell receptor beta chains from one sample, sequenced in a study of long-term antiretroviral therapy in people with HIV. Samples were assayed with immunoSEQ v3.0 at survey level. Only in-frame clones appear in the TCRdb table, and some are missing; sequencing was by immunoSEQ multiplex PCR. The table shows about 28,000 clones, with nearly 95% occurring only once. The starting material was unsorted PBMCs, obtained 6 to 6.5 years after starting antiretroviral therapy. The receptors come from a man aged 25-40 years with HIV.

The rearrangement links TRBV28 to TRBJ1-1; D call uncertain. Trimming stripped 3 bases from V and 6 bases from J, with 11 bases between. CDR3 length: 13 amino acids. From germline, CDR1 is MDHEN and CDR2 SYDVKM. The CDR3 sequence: CASSFEALAEAFF. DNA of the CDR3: TGTGCCAGCAGTTTCGAGGCCCTGGCTGAAGCTTTCTTT.

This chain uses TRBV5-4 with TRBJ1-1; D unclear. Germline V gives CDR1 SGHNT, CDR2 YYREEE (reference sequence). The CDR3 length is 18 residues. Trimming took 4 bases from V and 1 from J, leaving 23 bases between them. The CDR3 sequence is CASSPPGVKSGGNTEAFF. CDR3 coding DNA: TGTGCCAGCAGCCCGCCGGGCGTTAAATCCGGCGGGAACACTGAAGCTTTCTTT.

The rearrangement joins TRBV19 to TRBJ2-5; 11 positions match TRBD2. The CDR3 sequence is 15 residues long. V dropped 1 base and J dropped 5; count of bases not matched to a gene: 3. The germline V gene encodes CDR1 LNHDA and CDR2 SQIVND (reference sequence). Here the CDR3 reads CASSIGASGGETQYF. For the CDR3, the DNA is TGTGCCAGTAGTATAGGAGCTAGCGGGGGGGAGACCCAGTACTTC.

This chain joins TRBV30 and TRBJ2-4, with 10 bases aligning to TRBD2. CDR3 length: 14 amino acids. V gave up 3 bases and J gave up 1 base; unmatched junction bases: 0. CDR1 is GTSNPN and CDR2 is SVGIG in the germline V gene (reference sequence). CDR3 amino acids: CAWRLAGAKNIQYF. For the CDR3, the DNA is TGTGCCTGGAGACTAGCGGGGGCCAAAAACATTCAGTACTTC. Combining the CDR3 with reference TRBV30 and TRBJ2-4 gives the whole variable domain SQTIHQWPATLVQPVGSPLSLECTVEGTSNPNLYWYRQAAGRGLQLLFYSVGIGQISSEVPQNLSASRPQDRQFILSSKKLLLSDSGFYLCAWRLAGAKNIQYFGAGTRLSVL.